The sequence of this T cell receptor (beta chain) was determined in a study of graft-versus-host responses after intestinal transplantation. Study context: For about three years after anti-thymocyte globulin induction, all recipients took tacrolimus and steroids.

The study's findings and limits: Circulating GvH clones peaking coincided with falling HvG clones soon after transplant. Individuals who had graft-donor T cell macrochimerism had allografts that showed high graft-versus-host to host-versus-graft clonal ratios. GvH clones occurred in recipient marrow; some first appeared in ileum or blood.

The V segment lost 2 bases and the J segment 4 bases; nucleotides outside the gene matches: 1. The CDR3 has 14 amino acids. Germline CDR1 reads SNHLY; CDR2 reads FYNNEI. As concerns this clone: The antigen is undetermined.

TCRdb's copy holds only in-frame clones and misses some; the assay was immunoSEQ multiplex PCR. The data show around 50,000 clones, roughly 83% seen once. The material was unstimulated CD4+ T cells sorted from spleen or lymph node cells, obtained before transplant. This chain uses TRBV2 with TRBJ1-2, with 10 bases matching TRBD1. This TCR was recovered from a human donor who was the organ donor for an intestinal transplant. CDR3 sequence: CASSERTGGYGYTF. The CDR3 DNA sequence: TGTGCCAGCAGTGAACGGACAGGGGGCTATGGCTACACCTTC. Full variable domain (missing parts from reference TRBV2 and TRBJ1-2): EPEVTQTPSHQVTQMGQEVILRCVPISNHLYFYWYRQILGQKVEFLVSFYNNEISEKSEIFDDQFSVERPDGSNFTLKIRSTKLEDSAMYFCASSERTGGYGYTFGSGTRLTVV.